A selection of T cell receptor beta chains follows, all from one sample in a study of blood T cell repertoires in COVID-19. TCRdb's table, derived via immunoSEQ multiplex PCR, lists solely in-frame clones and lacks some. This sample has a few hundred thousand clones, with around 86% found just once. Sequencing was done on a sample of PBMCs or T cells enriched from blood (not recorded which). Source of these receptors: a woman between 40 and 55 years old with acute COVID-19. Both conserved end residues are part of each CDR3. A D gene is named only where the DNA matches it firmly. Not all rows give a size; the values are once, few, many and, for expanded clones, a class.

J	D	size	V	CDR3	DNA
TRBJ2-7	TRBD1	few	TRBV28	CASSSSGQGWSYEQYF	TGTGCCAGCAGTTCTAGCGGACAGGGGTGGTCCTACGAGCAGTACTTC
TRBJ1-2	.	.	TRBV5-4	CASSLVEINYGYTF	TGTGCCAGCAGCCTGGTGGAGATTAACTATGGCTACACCTTC
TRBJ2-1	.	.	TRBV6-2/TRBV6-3	CASSSEGATYNEQFF	TGTGCCAGCAGTTCAGAGGGAGCTACCTACAATGAGCAGTTCTTC
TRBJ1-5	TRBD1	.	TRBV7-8	CASSLAYRGLGNQPQHF	TGTGCCAGCAGCTTAGCGTACAGGGGGCTAGGCAATCAGCCCCAGCATTTT
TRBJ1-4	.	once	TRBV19	CASSILQQGNKLFF	TGTGCCAGTAGTATCCTACAACAGGGAAACAAACTGTTTTTT
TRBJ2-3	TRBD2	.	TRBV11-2	CASSWGLVGFPTDTQYF	TGTGCCAGCAGCTGGGGACTAGTCGGGTTTCCCACAGATACGCAGTATTTT
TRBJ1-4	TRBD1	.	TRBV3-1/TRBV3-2	CASSHGDRVNEKLFF	TGTGCCAGCAGCCACGGGGACAGGGTAAATGAAAAACTGTTTTTT
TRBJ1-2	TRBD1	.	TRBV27	CASTPTAGGNYGYTF	TGTGCCAGCACTCCAACGGCAGGGGGCAACTATGGCTACACCTTC
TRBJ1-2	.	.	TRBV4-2	CASSQEAGGWHGYTF	TGTGCCAGCAGCCAAGAGGCGGGGGGCTGGCATGGCTACACCTTC
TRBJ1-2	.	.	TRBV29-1	CSVGQGASNYGYTF	TGCAGCGTTGGCCAGGGTGCATCTAACTATGGCTACACCTTC
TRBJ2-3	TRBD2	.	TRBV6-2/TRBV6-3	CASSSRLAARDTQYF	TGTGCCAGCAGTTCCCGACTAGCGGCAAGGGATACGCAGTATTTT
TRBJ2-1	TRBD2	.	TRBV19	CASRIGTSGRRSYNEQFF	TGTGCCAGTAGAATCGGGACTAGCGGGAGGAGGTCCTACAATGAGCAGTTCTTC
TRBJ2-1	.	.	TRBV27	CASSFGGGLYNEQFF	TGTGCCAGCAGTTTCGGTGGCGGCTTATACAATGAGCAGTTCTTC
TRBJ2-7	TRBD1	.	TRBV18	CASSQDRGLNEQYF	TGTGCCAGCTCGCAGGACAGGGGATTAAACGAGCAGTACTTC
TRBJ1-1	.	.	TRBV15	CATWGRPNTEAFF	TGTGCCACTTGGGGCCGGCCGAACACTGAAGCTTTCTTT
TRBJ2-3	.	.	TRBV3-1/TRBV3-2	CASSQEFRGTDTQYF	TGTGCCAGCAGCCAAGAATTCAGGGGCACAGATACGCAGTATTTT
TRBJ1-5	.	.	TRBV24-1	CATQDSTSNQPQHF	TGTGCCACCCAGGACAGTACTAGCAATCAGCCCCAGCATTTT
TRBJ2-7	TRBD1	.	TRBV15	CATSRDRLGQGSYEQYF	TGTGCCACCAGCAGAGATCGATTGGGACAGGGTAGTTACGAGCAGTACTTC
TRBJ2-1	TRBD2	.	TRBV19	CASSLNGGTSIYYNEQFF	TGTGCCAGTAGCCTAAACGGCGGGACTAGCATCTACTACAATGAGCAGTTCTTC
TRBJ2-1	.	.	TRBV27	CASSFSGPSYNEQFF	TGTGCCAGCAGTTTCAGCGGACCCTCCTACAATGAGCAGTTCTTC
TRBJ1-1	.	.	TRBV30	CTMSLGQGGESEAFF	TGTACCATGAGCCTGGGGCAGGGCGGCGAAAGTGAAGCTTTCTTT
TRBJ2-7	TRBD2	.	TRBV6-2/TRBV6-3	CASSYSSSLAGGGLSYEQYF	TGTGCCAGCAGTTACTCGAGTAGTCTAGCGGGAGGCGGACTAAGCTACGAGCAGTACTTC
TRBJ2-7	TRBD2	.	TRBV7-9	CASSGLAGGPYEQYF	TGTGCCAGCAGCGGACTAGCGGGAGGACCCTACGAGCAGTACTTC
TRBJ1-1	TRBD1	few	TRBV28	CASSLDRGNTEAFF	TGTGCCAGCAGTTTAGACAGGGGGAACACTGAAGCTTTCTTT
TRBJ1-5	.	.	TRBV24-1	CATSEGQISQPQHF	TGTGCCACCAGTGAGGGACAAATTAGTCAGCCCCAGCATTTT
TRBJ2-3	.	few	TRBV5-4	CASSLGGRTDTQYF	TGTGCCAGCAGCTTGGGGGGCCGCACAGATACGCAGTATTTT
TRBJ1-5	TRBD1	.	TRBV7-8	CASSSGTGQGDSNQPQHF	TGTGCCAGCAGCTCCGGGACAGGTCAGGGGGATAGCAATCAGCCCCAGCATTTT
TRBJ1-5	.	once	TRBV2	CASSEGRYQPQHF	TGTGCCAGCAGTGAGGGCAGATACCAGCCCCAGCATTTT
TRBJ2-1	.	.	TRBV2	CASRLVTSSYNEQFF	TGTGCCAGCCGCCTGGTAACTAGCTCCTACAATGAGCAGTTCTTC
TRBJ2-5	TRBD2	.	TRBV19	CATLGGGETQYF	TGTGCCACCCTCGGGGGGGGCGAGACCCAGTACTTC
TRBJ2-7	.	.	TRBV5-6	CASSLVQGMDEQYF	TGTGCCAGCAGCTTGGTACAGGGTATGGACGAGCAGTACTTC
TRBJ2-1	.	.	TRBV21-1	CASSKAAPASGRDEQFF	TGTGCCAGCAGCAAAGCAGCCCCGGCTAGCGGGAGGGATGAGCAGTTCTTC
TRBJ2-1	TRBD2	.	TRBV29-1	CSVSSGRDYNEQFF	TGCAGCGTCAGTAGCGGGAGGGACTACAATGAGCAGTTCTTC
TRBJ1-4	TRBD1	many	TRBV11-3	CASSPGTGEYEKLFF	TGTGCCAGCAGCCCAGGGACAGGCGAGTACGAAAAACTGTTTTTT
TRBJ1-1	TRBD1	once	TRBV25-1	CASNDRGPNTEAFF	TGTGCCAGCAATGACAGGGGTCCGAACACTGAAGCTTTCTTT
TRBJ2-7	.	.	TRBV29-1	CSVLSESSYEQYF	TGCAGCGTCCTAAGCGAGAGTTCCTACGAGCAGTACTTC
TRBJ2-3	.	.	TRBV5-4	CASSLAGGRDTQYF	TGTGCCAGCAGCTTGGCCGGGGGTAGAGATACGCAGTATTTT
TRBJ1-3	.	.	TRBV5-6	CASSLGQLLSGNTIYF	TGTGCCAGCAGCTTGGGTCAGTTGCTCTCTGGAAACACCATATATTTT
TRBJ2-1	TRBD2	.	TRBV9	CASSVAPRGNNEQFF	TGTGCCAGCAGCGTAGCGCCGCGGGGGAACAATGAGCAGTTCTTC
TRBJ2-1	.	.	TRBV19	CASSSIDSSYNEQFF	TGTGCCAGTAGTTCCATAGACTCCTCCTACAATGAGCAGTTCTTC
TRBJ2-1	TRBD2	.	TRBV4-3	CASSQDLLAGGNNEQFF	TGCGCCAGCAGCCAAGATCTCCTAGCGGGAGGTAACAATGAGCAGTTCTTC
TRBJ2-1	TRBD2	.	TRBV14	CASSQSLTSGRKNEQFF	TGTGCCAGCAGCCAATCGCTTACTAGCGGGAGAAAGAATGAGCAGTTCTTC
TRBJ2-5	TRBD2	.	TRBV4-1	CASSWRGGPRETQYF	TGCGCCAGCAGCTGGCGGGGAGGGCCGCGAGAGACCCAGTACTTC
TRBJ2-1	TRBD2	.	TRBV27	CASSPTGTTYNEQFF	TGTGCCAGCAGTCCCACTGGGACTACCTACAATGAGCAGTTCTTC
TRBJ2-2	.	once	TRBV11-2	CASSPTSGVRTGELFF	TGTGCCAGCAGCCCTACCTCGGGGGTCAGAACCGGGGAGCTGTTTTTT
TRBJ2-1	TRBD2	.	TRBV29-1	CSVTGLAGEGDSYNEQFF	TGCAGCGTTACCGGACTAGCGGGAGAGGGGGACTCCTACAATGAGCAGTTCTTC
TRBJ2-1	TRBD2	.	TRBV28	CASSPSGTRSYNEQFF	TGTGCCAGCAGTCCCTCCGGGACTAGGTCCTACAATGAGCAGTTCTTC
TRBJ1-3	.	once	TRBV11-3	CASSLVDHSETLSGNTIYF	TGTGCCAGCAGCTTAGTGGATCACAGTGAGACCCTCTCTGGAAACACCATATATTTT
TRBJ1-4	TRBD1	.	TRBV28	CASRAAGTGFEKLFF	TGTGCCAGCAGAGCCGCCGGGACAGGGTTTGAAAAACTGTTTTTT
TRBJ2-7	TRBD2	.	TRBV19	CASSVTSGRAYEQYF	TGTGCCAGTAGTGTCACTAGCGGGAGGGCCTACGAGCAGTACTTC
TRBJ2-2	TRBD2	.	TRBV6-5	CASRIAGIDTGELFF	TGTGCCAGCAGGATAGCGGGAATAGACACCGGGGAGCTGTTTTTT
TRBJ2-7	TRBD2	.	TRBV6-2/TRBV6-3	CASSSSGSSYEQYF	TGTGCCAGCAGTTCTAGCGGGAGCTCCTACGAGCAGTACTTC
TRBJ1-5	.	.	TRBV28	CASSFGVNQPQHF	TGTGCCAGCAGTTTCGGGGTCAATCAGCCCCAGCATTTT
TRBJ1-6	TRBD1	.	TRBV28	CASSFGTGISPLHF	TGTGCCAGCAGTTTTGGGACAGGGATATCCCCCCTCCACTTT
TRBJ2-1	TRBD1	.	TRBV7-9	CASSPGQGNEQFF	TGTGCCAGCAGCCCCGGACAGGGGAATGAGCAGTTCTTC
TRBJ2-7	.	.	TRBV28	CASSPPGWEQYF	TGTGCCAGCAGTCCCCCGGGGTGGGAGCAGTACTTC
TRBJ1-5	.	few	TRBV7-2	CASSPGTSNQPQHF	TGTGCCAGCAGCCCGGGAACGAGCAATCAGCCCCAGCATTTT